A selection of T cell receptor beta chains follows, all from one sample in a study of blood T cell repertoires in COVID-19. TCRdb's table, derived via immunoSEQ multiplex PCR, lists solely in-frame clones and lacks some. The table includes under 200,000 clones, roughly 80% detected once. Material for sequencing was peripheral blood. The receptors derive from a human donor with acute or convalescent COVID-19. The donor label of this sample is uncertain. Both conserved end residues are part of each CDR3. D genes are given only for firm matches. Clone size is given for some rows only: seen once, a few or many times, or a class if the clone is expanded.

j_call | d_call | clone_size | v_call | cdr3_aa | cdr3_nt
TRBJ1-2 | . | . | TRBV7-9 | CASSPRREGYGYTF | TGTGCCAGCAGCCCCCGCCGCGAGGGCTATGGCTACACCTTC
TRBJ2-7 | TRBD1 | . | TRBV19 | CASSIIPGQALYEQYF | TGTGCCAGTAGTATAATTCCGGGACAGGCCCTGTACGAGCAGTACTTC
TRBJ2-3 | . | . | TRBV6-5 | CASRGGLSTDTQYF | TGTGCCAGCAGGGGGGGACTTAGCACAGATACGCAGTATTTT
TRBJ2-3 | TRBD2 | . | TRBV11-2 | CASSVSGSVPDTQYF | TGTGCCAGCAGCGTAAGCGGGAGCGTACCAGATACGCAGTATTTT
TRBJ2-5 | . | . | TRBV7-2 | CASSLVEGTQYF | TGTGCCAGCAGCTTAGTTGAGGGGACCCAGTACTTC
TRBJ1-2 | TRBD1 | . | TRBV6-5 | CASSWTGGTYGYTF | TGTGCCAGCAGTTGGACAGGCGGGACCTATGGCTACACCTTC
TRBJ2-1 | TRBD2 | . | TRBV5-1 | CASSWGGNEQFF | TGCGCCAGCAGCTGGGGGGGCAATGAGCAGTTCTTC
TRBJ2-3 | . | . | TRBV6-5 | CASSFAGNQPTDTQYF | TGTGCCAGCAGTTTCGCCGGGAACCAACCCACAGATACGCAGTATTTT
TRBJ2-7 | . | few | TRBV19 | CASSRGADPSYEQYF | TGTGCCAGTAGTCGGGGGGCGGACCCCTCCTACGAGCAGTACTTC
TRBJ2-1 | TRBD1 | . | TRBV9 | CASSVRLAGGDEQFF | TGTGCCAGCAGCGTGAGGCTCGCAGGGGGAGATGAGCAGTTCTTC
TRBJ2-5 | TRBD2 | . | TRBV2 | CASVGLAGGPQETQYF | TGTGCCAGCGTCGGACTAGCGGGGGGGCCCCAAGAGACCCAGTACTTC
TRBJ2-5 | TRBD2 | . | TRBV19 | CASRPLAGQETQYF | TGTGCCAGTAGGCCTCTAGCGGGCCAAGAGACCCAGTACTTC
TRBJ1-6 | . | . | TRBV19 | CASSIGQRDDSPLHF | TGTGCCAGTAGTATAGGGCAGCGTGATGATTCACCCCTCCACTTT
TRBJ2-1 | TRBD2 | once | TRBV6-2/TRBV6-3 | CASSYGAGGLNEQFF | TGTGCCAGCAGTTACGGGGCGGGAGGGCTCAATGAGCAGTTCTTC
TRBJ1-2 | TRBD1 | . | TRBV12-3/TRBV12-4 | CASSRTGLWGYTF | TGTGCCAGCAGTAGGACAGGGCTTTGGGGCTACACCTTC
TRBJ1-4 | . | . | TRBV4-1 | CASSQPRRGATNEKLFF | TGCGCCAGCAGCCAACCCCGCCGGGGAGCAACTAATGAAAAACTGTTTTTT
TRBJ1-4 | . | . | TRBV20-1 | CSGTVRKLFF | TGCAGTGGGACAGTTAGGAAACTGTTTTTT
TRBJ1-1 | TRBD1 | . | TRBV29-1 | CSVAGTGSTEAFF | TGCAGCGTCGCCGGGACAGGGTCCACTGAAGCTTTCTTT
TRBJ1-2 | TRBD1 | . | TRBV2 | CASRLTGERYTF | TGTGCCAGCAGGCTGACAGGGGAACGCTACACCTTC
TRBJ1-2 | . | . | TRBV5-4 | CASSSLTSGYTF | TGTGCCAGCAGCTCGCTGACATCCGGCTACACCTTC
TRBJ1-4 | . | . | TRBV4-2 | CASSVHRNRNEKLFF | TGTGCCAGCAGCGTCCACAGGAACAGGAATGAAAAACTGTTTTTT
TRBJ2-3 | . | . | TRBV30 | CAWSVAATSTDTQYF | TGTGCCTGGAGTGTGGCCGCCACGAGCACAGATACGCAGTATTTT
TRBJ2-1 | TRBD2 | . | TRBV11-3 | CASSHRTSGGNEQFF | TGTGCCAGCAGCCACCGGACTAGCGGTGGCAATGAGCAGTTCTTC
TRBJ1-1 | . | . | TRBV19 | CASKRQNTEAFF | TGTGCCAGTAAAAGACAGAACACTGAAGCTTTCTTT
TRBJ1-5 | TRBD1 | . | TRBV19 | CASSPQWTGNQPQHF | TGTGCCAGTAGTCCTCAATGGACAGGAAATCAGCCCCAGCATTTT
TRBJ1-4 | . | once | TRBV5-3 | CARSPGPGSEKLFF | TGTGCCAGAAGCCCCGGGCCGGGGAGTGAAAAACTGTTTTTT
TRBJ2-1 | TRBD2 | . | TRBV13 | CASSLSGNPATEQFF | TGTGCCAGCAGCCTCAGCGGGAACCCTGCCACTGAGCAGTTCTTC
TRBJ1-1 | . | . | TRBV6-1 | CASSERGRAEAFF | TGTGCCAGCAGTGAAAGGGGTCGGGCTGAAGCTTTCTTT
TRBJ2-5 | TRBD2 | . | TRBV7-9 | CASSLSGGTQYF | TGTGCCAGCAGTCTTAGCGGGGGGACCCAGTACTTC
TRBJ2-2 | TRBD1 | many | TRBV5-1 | CASSLAAGGVGELFF | TGCGCCAGCAGCTTGGCGGCAGGGGGCGTCGGGGAGCTGTTTTTT
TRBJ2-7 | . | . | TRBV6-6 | CASSRGPGSLLEQYF | TGTGCCAGCAGCCGTGGCCCAGGTAGTCTTCTCGAGCAGTACTTC
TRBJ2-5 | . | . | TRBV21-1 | CASSPRTGTETQYF | TGTGCCAGCAGCCCTCGGACAGGTACAGAGACCCAGTACTTC
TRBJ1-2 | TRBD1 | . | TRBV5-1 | CASSPGTGGDYGYTF | TGCGCCAGCAGCCCAGGGACAGGGGGCGACTATGGCTACACCTTC
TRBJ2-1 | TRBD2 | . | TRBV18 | CASSPRRGANGDEQFF | TGTGCCAGCTCACCTCGGCGGGGGGCAAATGGGGATGAGCAGTTCTTC
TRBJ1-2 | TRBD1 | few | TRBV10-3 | CAISERRGQDYGYTF | TGTGCCATCAGTGAGCGCAGGGGGCAAGACTATGGCTACACCTTC
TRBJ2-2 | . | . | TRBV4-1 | CASSHGVGSGTGELFF | TGCGCCAGCAGCCACGGGGTCGGGAGTGGCACCGGGGAGCTGTTTTTT
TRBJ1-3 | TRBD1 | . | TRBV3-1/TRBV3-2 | CASSQGDRVLTGNTIYF | TGTGCCAGCAGCCAAGGAGACAGGGTGCTGACTGGAAACACCATATATTTT
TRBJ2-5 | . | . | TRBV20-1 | CSASGAGSFQETQYF | TGCAGTGCTAGTGGGGCAGGGTCGTTCCAAGAGACCCAGTACTTC
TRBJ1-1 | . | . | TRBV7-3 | CASSLSPLGLLNTEAFF | TGTGCCAGCAGCTTAAGCCCATTGGGACTCTTGAACACTGAAGCTTTCTTT
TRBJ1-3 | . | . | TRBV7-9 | CASSRTGGNTIYF | TGTGCCAGCAGCCGAACGGGGGGAAACACCATATATTTT
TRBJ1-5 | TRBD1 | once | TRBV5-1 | CASSGAGGQNQPQHF | TGCGCCAGCAGCGGGGCAGGGGGCCAAAATCAGCCCCAGCATTTT
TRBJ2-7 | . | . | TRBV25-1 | CASIASLPPYEQYF | TGTGCCAGCATAGCCAGCTTGCCGCCCTACGAGCAGTACTTC